This entry describes one T cell receptor (beta chain). The data originate from a study of CD8+CD57+ T cells in acquired aplastic anemia. Study context: Where healthy donors were concerned, CD4+ cells averaged about 10 million reads.

Genomic DNA constituted the template upon which TCR beta VDJ and CDR3 profiling was performed. TCRdb redid the calling of the reads with MiXCR, one entry per CDR3 protein. The sample contains about 210,000 distinct CDR3 sequences, roughly 55% of which appear only once. Trimming at V came to 6 bases and at J to 2 bases, leaving 9 bases not matched to a gene. CDR3 length equals 15 residues. Sequenced input: sorted CD4+, CD8+, or CD8+CD57+ T cells (not recorded which) from PBMCs. The TCR was taken from a human donor in good health. The chain combines TRBV12-3 or TRBV12-4 with TRBJ2-5, with TRBD1 identical over 7 bases. CDR3: CASSLLGQEQETQYF. As DNA, the CDR3 is TGTGCCAGCAGCCTCCTCGGACAGGAGCAAGAGACCCAGTACTTC.